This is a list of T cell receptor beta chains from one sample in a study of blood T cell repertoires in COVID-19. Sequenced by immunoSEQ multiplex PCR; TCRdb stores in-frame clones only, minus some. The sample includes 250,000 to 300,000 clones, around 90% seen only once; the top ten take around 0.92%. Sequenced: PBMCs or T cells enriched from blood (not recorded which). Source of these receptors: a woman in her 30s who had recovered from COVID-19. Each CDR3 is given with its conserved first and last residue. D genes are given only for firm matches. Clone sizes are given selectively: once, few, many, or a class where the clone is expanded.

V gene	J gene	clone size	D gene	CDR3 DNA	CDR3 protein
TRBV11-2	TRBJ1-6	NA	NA	TGTGCCAGCAGCTTAAGGCCGGGTGATAACGTGAATTCACCCCTCCACTTT	CASSLRPGDNVNSPLHF
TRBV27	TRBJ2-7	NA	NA	TGTGCCACCTACTCGCCGCGGGAGCAGTACTTC	CATYSPREQYF
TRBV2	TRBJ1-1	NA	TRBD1	TGTGCCAGCAGGGTAAGGGACAGGGCGAACACTGAAGCTTTCTTT	CASRVRDRANTEAFF
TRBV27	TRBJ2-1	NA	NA	TGTGCCAGCAAGGGGATGGGGGGGCTCTACAATGAGCAGTTCTTC	CASKGMGGLYNEQFF
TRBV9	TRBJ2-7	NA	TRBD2	TGTGCCAGCAGCGTAGGCCCTAGCGGGTTTACCTACGAGCAGTACTTC	CASSVGPSGFTYEQYF
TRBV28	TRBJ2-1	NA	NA	TGTGCCAGCAGTTTACTGGGGCCCCTCTTCAATGAGCAGTTCTTC	CASSLLGPLFNEQFF
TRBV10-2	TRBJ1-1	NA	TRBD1	TGCGCCAGCAGCAGACAGGGTCGAAAGGGCACTGAAGCTTTCTTT	CASSRQGRKGTEAFF
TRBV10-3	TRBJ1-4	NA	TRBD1	TGTGCCATCAGTAAGGACAGGCGGTCTATTGGTCTGTTTTTT	CAISKDRRSIGLFF
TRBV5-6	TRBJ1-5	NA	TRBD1	TGTGCCAGCAGTCCTCAGGGGGCTCAGCCCCAGCATTTT	CASSPQGAQPQHF
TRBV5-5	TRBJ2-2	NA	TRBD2	TGTGCCAGCAGCTTGAGGGAGGGCGGCACCGGGGAGCTGTTTTTT	CASSLREGGTGELFF
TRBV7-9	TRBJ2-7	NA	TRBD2	TGTGCCAGCAGCGCGTTCGGGGGGAGGGCCCCCTCCTACGAGCAGTACTTC	CASSAFGGRAPSYEQYF
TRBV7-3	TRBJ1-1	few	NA	TGTGCCAGCAGCTTGACAGGGAACACTGAAGCTTTCTTT	CASSLTGNTEAFF
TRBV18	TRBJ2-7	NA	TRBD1	TGTGCCAGCTCAACTACCGGGACAGCCAAAACCTACGAGCAGTACTTC	CASSTTGTAKTYEQYF
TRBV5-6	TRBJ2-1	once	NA	TGTGCCAGCAGCTTCCGATTTCTCCCAGCCTACAATGAGCAGTTCTTC	CASSFRFLPAYNEQFF
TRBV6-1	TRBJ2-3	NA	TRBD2	TGTGCCAGCAGTGCCGGGACTAGCGGGAGGAGTGTTACGCAGTATTTT	CASSAGTSGRSVTQYF
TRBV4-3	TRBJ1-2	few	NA	TGCGCCAGCAGCCAAGATCTGGTGGCATTGACAGGATCCGATCAAAACTATGGCTACACCTTC	CASSQDLVALTGSDQNYGYTF
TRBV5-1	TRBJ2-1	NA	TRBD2	TGCGCCAGCAGCGGACGGACTAGCGGGAACTATGAGCAGTTCTTC	CASSGRTSGNYEQFF
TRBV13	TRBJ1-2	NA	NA	TGTGCCAGCAGCTTAGCGGGGGGGCAGACAGCTAACTATGGCTACACCTTC	CASSLAGGQTANYGYTF
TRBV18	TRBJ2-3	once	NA	TGTGCCAGCTCACCACCCCTGGCCCCGAAAAGCACAGATACGCAGTATTTT	CASSPPLAPKSTDTQYF
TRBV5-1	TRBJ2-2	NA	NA	TGCGCCAGCAGCTTGGGTGGAGGAGCGGGCCTGGGCCGGGAGCTGTTTTTT	CASSLGGGAGLGRELFF
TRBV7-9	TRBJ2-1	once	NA	TGTGCCAGCAGCTTAGATCTGAGCTCCTACAATGAGCAGTTCTTC	CASSLDLSSYNEQFF
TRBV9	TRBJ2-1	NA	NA	TGTGCCAGCAGCTTAACAACAGGTGACATGGACAATGAGCAGTTCTTC	CASSLTTGDMDNEQFF
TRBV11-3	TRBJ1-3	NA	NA	TGTGCCAGCAGCTTAGCAGTTGGTACAGGGAGGGCTGCTGGAAACACCATATATTTT	CASSLAVGTGRAAGNTIYF
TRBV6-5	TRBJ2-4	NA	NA	TGTGCCAGCAGTTACTCCCCGGTGAAAAACATTCAGTACTTC	CASSYSPVKNIQYF
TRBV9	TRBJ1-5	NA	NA	TGTGCCAGCAGCGTAGGGAGTAATCAGCCCCAGCATTTT	CASSVGSNQPQHF
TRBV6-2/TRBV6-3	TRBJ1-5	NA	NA	TGTGCCAGCAGTTATAAAAGCAATCAGCCCCAGCATTTT	CASSYKSNQPQHF
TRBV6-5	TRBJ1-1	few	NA	TGTGCCAGCAGTCGGGGGGCAGGTAACACTGAAGCTTTCTTT	CASSRGAGNTEAFF
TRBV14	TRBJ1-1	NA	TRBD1	TGTGCCAGCAGCCAAGACCGATTTAGACAGGGATTGGGGCGCCGGTCTGAAGCTTTCTTT	CASSQDRFRQGLGRRSEAFF
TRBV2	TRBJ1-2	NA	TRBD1	TGTGCCAGCAGGCCCAGGGGCCAGGACAGGCCAAACTATGGCTACACCTTC	CASRPRGQDRPNYGYTF
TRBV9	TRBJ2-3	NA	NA	TGTGCCAGCAGCGATTCAGCGGGTCAGGCGGCAGATACGCAGTATTTT	CASSDSAGQAADTQYF
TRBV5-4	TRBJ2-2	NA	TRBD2	TGTGCCGGAAAAAAGACGGGAGGGCTGAACACCGGGGAGCTGTTTTTT	CAGKKTGGLNTGELFF
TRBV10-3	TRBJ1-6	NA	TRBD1	TGTGCCATCAGAGGACAGGGGAGTTCACCCCTCCACTTT	CAIRGQGSSPLHF
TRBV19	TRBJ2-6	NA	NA	TGTGCCAGTAGTCACATTGATGGGGCCAACGTCCTGACTTTC	CASSHIDGANVLTF